The 16 T cell receptor beta chains given below trace back to one sample, sequenced in a study of cytomegalovirus exposure and HLA in healthy donors. This PCR relied on a set of 60 Vbeta primers and 13 Jbeta primers. Some clones are missing from TCRdb's copy, which holds only in-frame ones; the method was immunoSEQ multiplex PCR. The repertoire holds 150,000 or so clones, with approximately 80% as singletons. Material for sequencing was PBMCs. The receptors here all came from a man aged 25-45 years in good health and CMV-seropositive.

This clone was counted a few times. The V gene is TRBV29-1, the J gene TRBJ1-1; tentatively, D is TRBD1 (6 bases). Trimming took off 7 bases at V and 1 base at J, with 7 bases between the two ends. The CDR3 spans 11 residues. Looked up from germline, CDR1 is SQVTM and CDR2 is ANQGSEA. The CDR3 DNA sequence: TGCAGCGGACAGGAGAACACTGAAGCTTTCTTT. Translated, it gives CSGQENTEAFF.

This clone was recorded a few times. The chain couples TRBV25-1 to TRBJ1-2, with 10 bases fitting TRBD1. Per germline, CDR1 MGHDK and CDR2 SYGVNS. The CDR3 runs 14 residues. With V trimmed by 2 bases and J by 6 bases, 3 bases remained unmatched. The CDR3 DNA is TGTGCCAGCAGTGAACCGACAGGGGGCCATGGCTACACCTTC. Residues: CASSEPTGGHGYTF.

V and J are TRBV18 and TRBJ1-5; D gene ambiguous. V was shortened by 3 bases and J by 0 bases, with 9 bases between the two germline ends. The CDR3 is 15 amino acids. Germline V lookup: CDR1 KGHSH, CDR2 LQKENI. Here the CDR3 reads CASSPSRYSNQPQHF. CDR3 sequence (DNA): TGTGCCAGCTCACCCTCCAGGTATAGCAATCAGCCCCAGCATTTT.

V usage is TRBV12-2 and J usage is TRBJ1-5; TRBD1 is the table's D call, not checked against the DNA. TRBV12-2 is assigned pseudogene status. The CDR3 covers 13 residues. The CDR3 DNA reads TGTGCAAGTCGCTTAGCGCAGTATCAGCCCCAGCATTTT. Translation: CASRLAQYQPQHF.

The DNA of the CDR3 is TGTGCCAGCAGTCGACTAGCGGGCTACCAAGAGACCCAGTACTTC. Translated: CASSRLAGYQETQYF. The V and J genes are TRBV7-8 and TRBJ2-5; 10 nucleotides match TRBD2. The CDR3 contains 15 residues. With 6 bases clipped from V and 0 bases from J, the junction kept 4 bases outside the gene matches. The germline V gene encodes CDR1 SGHVS and CDR2 FQNEAQ.

The chain uses TRBV7-9 and TRBJ2-3; TRBD2 matches at 11 bases. CDR3 length: 12 residues. Germline CDR1 is SEHNR and CDR2 is FQNEAQ (reference sequence). The trim removed 6 bases at V and 9 bases at J, leaving 2 bases unmatched. CDR3 region: CASRIAGGTQYF. The CDR3 region has the DNA TGTGCCAGCAGAATAGCGGGAGGGACGCAGTATTTT.

V usage is TRBV30 and J usage is TRBJ1-2; the match to TRBD1 covers 7 bases. CDR3 length: 11 amino acids. The V and J ends lost 2 bases and 7 bases, in that order; junction bases with no gene match: 1. CDR1 and CDR2 from the germline V gene are GTSNPN and SVGIG (reference sequence). CDR3 sequence: CAWSSGGGYTF. The CDR3 DNA sequence: TGTGCCTGGAGTTCAGGGGGTGGCTACACCTTC.

The chain recombines TRBV7-8 with TRBJ1-3; 9 bases line up with TRBD1. Trimming took 5 bases from V and 4 from J; bases not matched to a gene: 12. This CDR3 region has 17 residues. Per germline, CDR1 SGHVS and CDR2 FQNEAQ. As DNA, the CDR3 is TGTGCCAGCAGCGCAAAGGTCGGGACAGGGCTAGGAAACACCATATATTTT. This gives the protein CASSAKVGTGLGNTIYF.

J is TRBJ2-5 and V is TRBV4-1; weak D call: TRBD1 (6 bases). The V end lost 6 bases, the J end lost 2 bases, and 10 bases lay between the germline ends. This CDR3 contains 13 residues. Germline V lookup: CDR1 MGHRA, CDR2 YSYEKL. The CDR3 sequence: CASSRTGQETQYF. The CDR3 region has the DNA TGCGCCAGCAGTCGAACAGGGCAAGAGACCCAGTACTTC.

The chain joins TRBV5-4 to TRBJ1-1; D uncertain. Trimming took 5 bases from V and 8 from J, leaving 25 bases between them. CDR3 length: 16 residues. The V gene's germline CDR1 is SGHNT and CDR2 YYREEE (reference sequence). The CDR3 bases are TGTGCCAGCAGTCGGGGAGGTGGCCAGCCAGTCACGGAAGCTTTCTTT. Protein sequence: CASSRGGGQPVTEAFF.

This chain connects TRBV6-5 to TRBJ2-3, with a possible D match to TRBD2 (6 bases). Looked up from germline, CDR1 is MNHEY and CDR2 is SVGAGI. V lost 6 bases and J 3 bases, leaving 13 bases between the germline ends. The length of the CDR3 is 14 residues. CDR3 DNA: TGTGCCAGCAGACTAGATGCGGGGACAGATACGCAGTATTTT. This gives the protein CASRLDAGTDTQYF.

The chain combines TRBV28 with TRBJ2-7; 7 bases map to TRBD2. The CDR3 has 13 residues. Germline loops: CDR1 MDHEN, CDR2 SYDVKM. CDR3 bases: TGTGCTTTAAGGGCTAGCGGTGCCTACGAGCAGTACTTC. Residues: CALRASGAYEQYF.

This chain connects TRBV6-5 to TRBJ1-1; D gene uncertain. CDR1 is MNHEY and CDR2 is SVGAGI in the germline V gene. V was pared by 7 bases and J by 1 base, with 10 bases between. The CDR3 contains 13 residues. CDR3: CASNYPGNTEAFF. The CDR3 DNA sequence: TGTGCCAGCAACTACCCGGGGAACACTGAAGCTTTCTTT.

The chain links TRBV9 to TRBJ2-5; perhaps TRBD1 as D (7 bases). Germline CDR1 is SGDLS and CDR2 is YYNGEE. V shed 3 bases and J shed 0 bases, with 21 bases lying between them. This CDR3 has 18 residues. Here the CDR3 DNA reads TGTGCCAGCAGCGCCCACCGACAGGGAGGACACCACCAAGAGACCCAGTACTTC. Protein: CASSAHRQGGHHQETQYF.

V is TRBV30 and J is TRBJ1-3; D is unclear. The CDR3 contains 13 residues. CDR1 and CDR2 (germline): GTSNPN, SVGIG (reference sequence). Trimming stripped 2 bases from V and 0 bases from J, with 5 bases between. The CDR3 reads CAWSTVSGNTIYF. CDR3 nucleotides: TGTGCCTGGAGTACTGTCTCTGGAAACACCATATATTTT. Full variable domain (outside the CDR3, taken from reference TRBV30 and TRBJ1-3): SQTIHQWPATLVQPVGSPLSLECTVEGTSNPNLYWYRQAAGRGLQLLFYSVGIGQISSEVPQNLSASRPQDRQFILSSKKLLLSDSGFYLCAWSTVSGNTIYFGEGSWLTVV.

This rearrangement joins TRBV7-9 to TRBJ2-3; maybe TRBD2 (6 bases). The length of the CDR3 is 15 residues. Germline lookup yields CDR1 SEHNR and CDR2 FQNEAQ (reference sequence). V was trimmed by 5 bases and J by 0 bases, leaving 12 bases between them. The CDR3 bases are TGTGCCAGCAGCCATGGGGGGATCAGCACAGATACGCAGTATTTT. Translation gives CASSHGGISTDTQYF.